The TCR beta chain described here comes from a study of blood T cell repertoires in COVID-19. Study as a whole: There were acute and convalescent COVID-19 samples, and they came from the United States, Italy and Spain. T cells, B-cell-depleted T cells, or PBMCs supplied cDNA or gDNA.

The length of the CDR3 is 16 residues. The ends lost 4 bases at V and 6 bases at J; junction bases unmatched: 6. The germline CDR1 and CDR2 sequences are MNHEY and SVGAGI. Study processing details: Estimates of nucleated cell counts were drawn from the amplification of reference gene primers. Only in-frame clones appear in the TCRdb table, and some are missing; sequencing was by immunoSEQ multiplex PCR. V, J and clone size derive from that table, while D and trimming were established from the DNA sequence. The sample includes around 94,000 clones, approximately 80% of them seen just once. V usage is TRBV6-5 and J usage is TRBJ2-1, with TRBD2 matching over 13 bases. The receptor was isolated from a man aged 50-59 years with acute or convalescent COVID-19. The sample consisted of peripheral blood. DNA of the CDR3: TGTGCCAGCAGTTCGTGGACTAGCGGGAGAGTCAATGAGCAGTTCTTC. Protein sequence: CASSSWTSGRVNEQFF.